This TCR beta chain was captured by sequencing in a study of monozygotic twins with inflammatory bowel disease. The study, taken as a whole, reports: Fewer clonotypes were shared with others by IBD patients than by healthy twins, especially with disease activity. Distinct T cell subtypes could not be told apart.

The germline V gene has CDR1 ENHRY and CDR2 SYGVKD. This CDR3 is 12 amino acids long. Each UMI, carrying a 6-nucleotide sample barcode, came from template switching. With the 5' RACE reads reprocessed, TCRdb shows one record per CDR3 protein and no DNA. The table lists approximately 120,000 distinct CDR3 sequences. Without any T cell sorting, total RNA was isolated from whole blood. Comment on this clonotype: Its antigen is unidentified.

Sequenced sample: blood. The rearrangement joins TRBV10-3 to TRBJ1-4; TCRdb's D gene call, TRBD1, goes unchecked for lack of DNA. The TCR sequence derives from a human donor with ulcerative colitis or Crohn's disease, or a healthy co-twin of an affected twin (not recorded which). CDR3 in amino acids: CATEQGSGELFF.